Listed below are T cell receptor beta chains from one sample, sequenced in a study of T cell responses to AZD1222 COVID-19 vaccine. Using immunoSEQ multiplex PCR, the repertoire was profiled, and TCRdb retains in-frame clones only, with some absent. The table has 95,000 to 100,000 clones, approximately 86% seen once. Sample: peripheral blood, taken on day 0 of AZD1222 vaccination. The receptor set was obtained from an adult in good health. Each CDR3 is given with its conserved first and last residue. Fields, in order: J gene, V gene, CDR3 protein.

>TRBJ1-1|TRBV3-1/TRBV3-2
CASSPGDRGRETEAFF
>TRBJ1-2|TRBV7-2
CASSLSSGGTNYGYTF
>TRBJ2-7|TRBV12-3/TRBV12-4
CASVGGRDF
>TRBJ2-1|TRBV28
CASTLRAGGPYNEQFF
>TRBJ2-3|TRBV15
CATSPSGGTDTQYF
>TRBJ2-1|TRBV13
CASSPLGDNEQFF
>TRBJ1-4|TRBV5-1
CASSLQRGNEKLFF
>TRBJ1-3|TRBV7-9
CASSPTGTGGNTIYF
>TRBJ1-4|TRBV30
CAWSVGLTHRGEKLFF
>TRBJ1-1|TRBV2
CASRYSGLPLEAFF
>TRBJ1-2|TRBV11-2
CASSPDRAVYGYTF
>TRBJ2-1|TRBV6-5
CASSPGTSGYNEQFF
>TRBJ1-6|TRBV30
CAWGTGVYSYNSPLHF
>TRBJ2-7|TRBV28
CASRPDSFGEQYF